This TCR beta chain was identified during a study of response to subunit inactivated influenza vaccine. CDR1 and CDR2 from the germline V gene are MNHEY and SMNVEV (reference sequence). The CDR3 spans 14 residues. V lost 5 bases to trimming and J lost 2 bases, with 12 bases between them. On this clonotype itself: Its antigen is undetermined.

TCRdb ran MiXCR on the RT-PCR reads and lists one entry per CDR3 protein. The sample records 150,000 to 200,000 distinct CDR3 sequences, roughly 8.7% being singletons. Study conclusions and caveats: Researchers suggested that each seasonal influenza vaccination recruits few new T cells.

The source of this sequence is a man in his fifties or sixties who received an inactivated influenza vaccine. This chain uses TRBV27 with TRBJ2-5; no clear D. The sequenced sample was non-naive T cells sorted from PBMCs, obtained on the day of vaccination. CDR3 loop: CASSPLSRQETQYF. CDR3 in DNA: TGTGCCAGCAGTCCCCTAAGTAGGCAAGAGACCCAGTACTTC.